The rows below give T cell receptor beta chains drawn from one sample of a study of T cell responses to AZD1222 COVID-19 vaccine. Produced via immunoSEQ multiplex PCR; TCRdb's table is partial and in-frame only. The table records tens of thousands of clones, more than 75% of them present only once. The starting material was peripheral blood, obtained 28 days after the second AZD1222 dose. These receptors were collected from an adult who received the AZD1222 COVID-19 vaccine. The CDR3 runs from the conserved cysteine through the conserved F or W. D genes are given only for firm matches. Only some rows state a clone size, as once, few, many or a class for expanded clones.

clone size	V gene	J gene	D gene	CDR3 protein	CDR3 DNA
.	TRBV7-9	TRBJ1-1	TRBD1	CASSSDRDFNTEAFF	TGTGCCAGCAGCTCGGACAGGGATTTCAACACTGAAGCTTTCTTT
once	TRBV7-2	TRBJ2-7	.	CASSLAETIYEQYF	TGTGCCAGCAGCTTAGCGGAAACCATCTACGAGCAGTACTTC
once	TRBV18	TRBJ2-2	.	CASSPRVPLSMNTGELFF	TGTGCCAGCTCACCTCGGGTCCCATTGTCAATGAACACCGGGGAGCTGTTTTTT
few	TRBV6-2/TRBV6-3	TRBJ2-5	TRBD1	CASSYGQVPFQETQYF	TGTGCCAGCAGTTACGGACAGGTTCCGTTTCAAGAGACCCAGTACTTC
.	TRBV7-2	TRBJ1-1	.	CASSIRGQNTEAFF	TGTGCCAGCAGCATCAGAGGACAGAACACTGAAGCTTTCTTT
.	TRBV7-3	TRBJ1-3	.	CASSLTSGGTIYF	TGTGCCAGCAGCTTAACGTCGGGGGGCACCATATATTTT
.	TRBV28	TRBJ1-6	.	CASRRQRNSPLHF	TGTGCCAGCAGGAGGCAGAGGAATTCACCCCTCCACTTT
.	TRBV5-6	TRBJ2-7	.	CASSRVSSYEQYF	TGTGCCAGCAGCCGGGTCAGTTCCTACGAGCAGTACTTC
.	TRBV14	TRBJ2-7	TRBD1	CASSQQRTGFDEQYF	TGTGCCAGCAGCCAACAAAGGACAGGGTTCGACGAGCAGTACTTC
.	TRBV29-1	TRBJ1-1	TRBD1	CSVVPTFLRILQGSSRTEAFF	TGCAGCGTAGTTCCGACCTTTCTCCGAATCTTACAGGGGTCATCTCGCACTGAAGCTTTCTTT
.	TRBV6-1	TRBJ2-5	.	CASSDGTAQETQYF	TGTGCCAGCAGTGACGGGACTGCACAAGAGACCCAGTACTTC
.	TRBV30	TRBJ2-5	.	CAWSLSEGKTQYF	TGTGCCTGGAGCCTTTCGGAGGGGAAGACCCAGTACTTC
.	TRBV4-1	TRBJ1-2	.	CASSQGRDTVGGYTF	TGCGCCAGCAGCCAAGGAAGGGACACCGTAGGCGGCTACACCTTC
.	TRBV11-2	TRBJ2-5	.	CASTRTGTMGLQETQYF	TGTGCCAGCACCCGGACAGGGACTATGGGGCTACAAGAGACCCAGTACTTC
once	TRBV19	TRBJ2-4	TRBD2	CASSSGTSGGVAKNIQYF	TGTGCCAGTAGTAGCGGGACTAGCGGGGGGGTAGCCAAAAACATTCAGTACTTC
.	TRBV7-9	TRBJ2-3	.	CASSLPMDTQYF	TGTGCCAGCAGCTTACCCATGGATACGCAGTATTTT
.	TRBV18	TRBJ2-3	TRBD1	CASSRLNRDRGDTQYF	TGTGCCAGCTCACGCTTAAACCGGGACAGGGGAGATACGCAGTATTTT
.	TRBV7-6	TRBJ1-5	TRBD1	CASMRTGKHQPQHF	TGTGCCAGCATGCGGACAGGGAAGCATCAGCCCCAGCATTTT
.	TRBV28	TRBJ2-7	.	CASRGDYEQYF	TGTGCCAGCAGGGGGGACTACGAGCAGTACTTC
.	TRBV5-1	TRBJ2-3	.	CASSLVAGATDTQYF	TGCGCCAGCAGCTTGGTTGCGGGTGCCACAGATACGCAGTATTTT
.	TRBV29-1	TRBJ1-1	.	CTSRGLRSNTEAFF	TGCACCTCTCGCGGCCTACGCTCGAACACTGAAGCTTTCTTT
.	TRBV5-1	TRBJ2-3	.	CASSLTRSGTDTQYF	TGCGCCAGCAGCTTAACTAGAAGTGGTACAGATACGCAGTATTTT
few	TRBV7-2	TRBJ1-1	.	CASNSRGGSLNTEAFF	TGTGCCAGCAATTCCCGGGGGGGCAGCTTGAACACTGAAGCTTTCTTT
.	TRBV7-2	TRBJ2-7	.	CASSYTMGTYEQYF	TGTGCCAGCAGCTACACTATGGGCACCTACGAGCAGTACTTC
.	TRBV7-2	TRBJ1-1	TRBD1	CASSRDRGPTEAFF	TGTGCCAGCAGCCGGGACAGGGGGCCCACTGAAGCTTTCTTT
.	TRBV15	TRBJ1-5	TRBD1	CATSRETGGSQPQHF	TGTGCCACCAGCAGAGAGACAGGGGGCTCTCAGCCCCAGCATTTT
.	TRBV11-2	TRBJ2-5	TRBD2	CASSLGGGGLETQYF	TGTGCCAGCAGCCTCGGGGGGGGCGGTCTTGAGACCCAGTACTTC
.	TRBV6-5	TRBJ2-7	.	CASSRQAIRNEQYF	TGTGCCAGCTCGAGACAGGCCATCAGGAACGAGCAGTACTTC
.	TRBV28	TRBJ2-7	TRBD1	CASRGGQGFHEQYF	TGTGCCAGCAGAGGGGGACAGGGATTCCACGAGCAGTACTTC
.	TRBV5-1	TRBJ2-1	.	CASKIGDSTYNEQFF	TGCGCCAGCAAGATAGGGGACTCCACTTACAATGAGCAGTTCTTC
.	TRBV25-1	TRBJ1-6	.	CASSETLGESQYSPLHF	TGTGCCAGCAGTGAAACTTTGGGGGAGAGCCAATATTCACCCCTCCACTTT
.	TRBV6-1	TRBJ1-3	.	CASSDRFRRGSSGNTIYF	TGTGCCAGCAGTGACCGGTTCAGGAGGGGCAGCTCTGGAAACACCATATATTTT
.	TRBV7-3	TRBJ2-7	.	CASSLSPGFYEQYF	TGTGCCAGCAGCTTAAGTCCAGGGTTCTACGAGCAGTACTTC
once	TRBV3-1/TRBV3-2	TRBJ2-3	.	CASSPDRPDTQYF	TGTGCCAGCAGCCCGGACAGACCAGATACGCAGTATTTT
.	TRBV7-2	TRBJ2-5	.	CASSFDGETQYF	TGTGCCAGCAGCTTTGATGGAGAGACCCAGTACTTC
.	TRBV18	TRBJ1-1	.	CASSQGQIGGDEAFF	TGTGCCAGCTCACAAGGACAGATTGGAGGGGATGAAGCTTTCTTT
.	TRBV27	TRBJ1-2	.	CASSRNPNYGDYGYTF	TGTGCCAGCAGTCGTAACCCAAACTATGGGGACTATGGCTACACCTTC
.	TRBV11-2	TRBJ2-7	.	CASSSLGTYEQYF	TGTGCCAGCAGCTCCCTCGGGACCTACGAGCAGTACTTC
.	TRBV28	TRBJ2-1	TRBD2	CASSTLAGVNEQFF	TGTGCCAGCAGTACCCTAGCGGGGGTCAATGAGCAGTTCTTC
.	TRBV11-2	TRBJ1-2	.	CASSLDLTNYGYTF	TGTGCCAGCAGCTTAGACTTGACTAACTATGGCTACACCTTC
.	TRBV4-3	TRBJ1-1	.	CASSQDWRENTEAFF	TGCGCCAGCAGCCAAGATTGGAGGGAGAACACTGAAGCTTTCTTT
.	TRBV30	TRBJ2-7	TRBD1	CAWSPGTGFYEQYF	TGTGCCTGGAGTCCCGGGACAGGGTTTTACGAGCAGTACTTC
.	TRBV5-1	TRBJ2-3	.	CASTRADTQYF	TGCGCCAGCACGAGGGCAGATACGCAGTATTTT
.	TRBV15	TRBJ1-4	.	CATSTRGGNEKLFF	TGTGCCACCAGCACAAGGGGGGGGAATGAAAAACTGTTTTTT